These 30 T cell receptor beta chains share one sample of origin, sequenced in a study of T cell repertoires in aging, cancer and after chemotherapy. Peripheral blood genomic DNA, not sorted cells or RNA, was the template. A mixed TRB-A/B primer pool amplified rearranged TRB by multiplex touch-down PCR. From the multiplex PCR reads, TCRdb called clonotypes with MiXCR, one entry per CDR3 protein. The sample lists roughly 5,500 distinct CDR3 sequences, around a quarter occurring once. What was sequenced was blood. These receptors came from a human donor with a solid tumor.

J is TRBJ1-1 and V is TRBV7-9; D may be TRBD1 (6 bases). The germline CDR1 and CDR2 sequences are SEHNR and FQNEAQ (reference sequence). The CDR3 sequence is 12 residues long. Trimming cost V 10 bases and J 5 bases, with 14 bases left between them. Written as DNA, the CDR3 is TGTGCCATCCTGGAGGGGGAGACTGAAGCTTTCTTT. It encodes CAILEGETEAFF. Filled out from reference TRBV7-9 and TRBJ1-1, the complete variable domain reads DTGVSQNPRHKITKRGQNVTFRCDPISEHNRLYWYRQTLGQGPEFLTYFQNEAQLEKSRLLSDRFSAERPKGSFSTLEIQRTEQGDSAMYLCAILEGETEAFFGQGTRLTVV.

CDR3 nucleotides: TGCGCCAGCAGCCAAGGAGAGGTACTCTATAATTCACCCCTCCACTTT. Translation gives CASSQGEVLYNSPLHF. This rearrangement joins TRBV4-3 to TRBJ1-6; D not resolved. The CDR3 has 16 amino acids. The V end was cut by 1 base, the J end by 3 bases, with 10 bases between. Germline CDR1 reads LGHNA; CDR2 reads YSLEER.

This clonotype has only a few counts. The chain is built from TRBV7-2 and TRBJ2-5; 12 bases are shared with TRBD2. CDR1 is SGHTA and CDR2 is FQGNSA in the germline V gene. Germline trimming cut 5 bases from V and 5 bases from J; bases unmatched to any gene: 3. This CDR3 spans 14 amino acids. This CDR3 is CASSRLAGVETQYF. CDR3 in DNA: TGTGCCAGCAGCCGACTAGCGGGAGTTGAGACCCAGTACTTC.

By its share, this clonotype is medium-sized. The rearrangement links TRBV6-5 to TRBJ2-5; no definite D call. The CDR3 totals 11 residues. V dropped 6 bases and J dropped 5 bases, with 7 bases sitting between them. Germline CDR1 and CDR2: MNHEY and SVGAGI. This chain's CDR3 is CASSVGETQYF. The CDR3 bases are TGTGCCAGCAGCGTGGGGGAGACCCAGTACTTC.

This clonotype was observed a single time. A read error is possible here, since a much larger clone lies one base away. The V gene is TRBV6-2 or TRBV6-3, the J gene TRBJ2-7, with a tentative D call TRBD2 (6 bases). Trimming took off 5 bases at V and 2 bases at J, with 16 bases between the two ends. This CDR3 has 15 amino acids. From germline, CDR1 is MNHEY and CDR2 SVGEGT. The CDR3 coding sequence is TGTGCCAGCAGTCCCCCTCTATCGGGAGCCTACGAGCAGTACTTC. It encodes CASSPPLSGAYEQYF.

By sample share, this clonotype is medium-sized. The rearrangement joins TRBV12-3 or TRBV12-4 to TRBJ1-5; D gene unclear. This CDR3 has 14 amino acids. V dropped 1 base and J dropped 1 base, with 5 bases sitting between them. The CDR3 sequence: CASSLGRSNQPQHF. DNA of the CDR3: TGTGCCAGCAGTTTAGGTCGGAGCAATCAGCCCCAGCATTTT.

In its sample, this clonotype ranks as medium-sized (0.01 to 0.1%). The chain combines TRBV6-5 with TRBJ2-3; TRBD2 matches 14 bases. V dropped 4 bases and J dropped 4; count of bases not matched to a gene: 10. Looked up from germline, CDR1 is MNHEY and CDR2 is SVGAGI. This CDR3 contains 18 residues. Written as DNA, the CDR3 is TGTGCCAGCAGTTTCCCGGGACTAGCGGGAGCGCCGTCAGATACGCAGTATTTT. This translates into CASSFPGLAGAPSDTQYF.

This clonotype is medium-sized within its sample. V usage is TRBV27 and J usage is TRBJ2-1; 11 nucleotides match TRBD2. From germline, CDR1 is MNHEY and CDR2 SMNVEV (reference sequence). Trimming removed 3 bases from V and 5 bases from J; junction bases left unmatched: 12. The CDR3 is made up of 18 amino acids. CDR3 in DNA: TGTGCCAGCAGTTTCCCCCGACTAGCGGGAAGGAGGGACAATGAGCAGTTCTTC. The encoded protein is CASSFPRLAGRRDNEQFF.

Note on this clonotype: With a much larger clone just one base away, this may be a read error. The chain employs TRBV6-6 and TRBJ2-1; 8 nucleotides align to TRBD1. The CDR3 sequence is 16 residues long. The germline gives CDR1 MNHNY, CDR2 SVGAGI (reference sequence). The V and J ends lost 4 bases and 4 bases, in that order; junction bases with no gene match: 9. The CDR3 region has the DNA TGTGCCAGCAGTTTTCCGGGACAGGTCTATTACAATGAGCAGTTCTTC. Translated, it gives CASSFPGQVYYNEQFF.

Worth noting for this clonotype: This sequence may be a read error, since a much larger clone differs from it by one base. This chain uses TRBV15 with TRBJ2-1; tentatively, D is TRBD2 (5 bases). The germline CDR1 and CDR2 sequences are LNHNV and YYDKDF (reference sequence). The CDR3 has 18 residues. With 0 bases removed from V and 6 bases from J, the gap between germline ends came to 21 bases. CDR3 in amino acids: CATSRDRARGLLSNEQFF. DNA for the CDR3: TGTGCCACCAGCAGAGATAGGGCTAGAGGGTTGTTGAGCAATGAGCAGTTCTTC.

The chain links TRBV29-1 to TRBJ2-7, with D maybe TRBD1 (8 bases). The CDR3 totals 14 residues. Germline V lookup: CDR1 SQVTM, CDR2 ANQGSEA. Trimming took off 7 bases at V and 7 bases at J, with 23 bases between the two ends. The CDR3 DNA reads TGCAGCGCCGAAGGGGCAAACAGGGGGGGGGAGCAGTACTTC. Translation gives CSAEGANRGGEQYF.

The CDR3 DNA reads as TGTGCCAGCAGTCGACTGCGGGGGGTGCAAAGAAATCAGCCCCAGCATTTT. It is translated as CASSRLRGVQRNQPQHF. The gene calls are TRBV28 and TRBJ1-5, with D possibly matching TRBD1 (5 bases). The length of the CDR3 is 17 residues. V was cut by 5 bases and J by 4 bases, with 21 bases left in between. Per the germline V gene, CDR1 is MDHEN and CDR2 is SYDVKM.

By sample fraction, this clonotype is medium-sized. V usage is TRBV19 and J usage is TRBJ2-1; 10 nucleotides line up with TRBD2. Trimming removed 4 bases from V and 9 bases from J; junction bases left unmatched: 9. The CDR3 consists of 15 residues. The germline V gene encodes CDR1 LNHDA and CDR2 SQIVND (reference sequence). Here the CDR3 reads CASSKEAGGPAEQFF. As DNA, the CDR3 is TGTGCCAGTAGTAAAGAAGCGGGAGGGCCAGCTGAGCAGTTCTTC.

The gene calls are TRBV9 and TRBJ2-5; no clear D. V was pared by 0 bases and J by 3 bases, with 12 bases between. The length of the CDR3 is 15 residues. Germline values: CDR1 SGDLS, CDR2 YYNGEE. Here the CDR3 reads CASSVGATPEETQYF. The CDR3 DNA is TGTGCCAGCAGCGTAGGGGCAACTCCCGAAGAGACCCAGTACTTC.

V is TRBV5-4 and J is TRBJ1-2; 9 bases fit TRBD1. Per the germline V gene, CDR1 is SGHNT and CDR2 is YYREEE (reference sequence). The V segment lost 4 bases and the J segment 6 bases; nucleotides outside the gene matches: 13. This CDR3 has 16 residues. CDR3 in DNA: TGTGCCAGCAGCCATCTCGGGGACAGGGTAAATGATGGCTACACCTTC. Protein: CASSHLGDRVNDGYTF.

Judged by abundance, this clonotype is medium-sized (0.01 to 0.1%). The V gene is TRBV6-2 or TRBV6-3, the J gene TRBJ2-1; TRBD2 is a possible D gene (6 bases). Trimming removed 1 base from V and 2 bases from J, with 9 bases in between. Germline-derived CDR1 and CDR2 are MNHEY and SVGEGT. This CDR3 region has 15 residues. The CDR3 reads CASSYLGGAYNEQFF. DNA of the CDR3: TGTGCCAGCAGTTACTTAGGCGGGGCCTACAATGAGCAGTTCTTC.

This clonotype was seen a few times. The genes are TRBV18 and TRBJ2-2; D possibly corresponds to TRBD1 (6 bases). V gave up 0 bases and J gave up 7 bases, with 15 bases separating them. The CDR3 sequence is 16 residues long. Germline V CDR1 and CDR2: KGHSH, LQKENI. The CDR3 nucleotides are TGTGCCAGCTCACCACCTTCAGGGGCTAACTACGGGGAGCTGTTTTTT. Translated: CASSPPSGANYGELFF.

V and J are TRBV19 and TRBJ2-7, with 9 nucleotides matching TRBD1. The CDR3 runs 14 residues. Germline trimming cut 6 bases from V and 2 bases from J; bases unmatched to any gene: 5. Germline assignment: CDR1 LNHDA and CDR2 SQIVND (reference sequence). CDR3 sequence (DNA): TGTGCCAGTAGATCGGGACAGGGACCCTACGAGCAGTACTTC. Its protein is CASRSGQGPYEQYF.

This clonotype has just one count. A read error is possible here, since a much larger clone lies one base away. The CDR3 bases are TGTGCCAGCTCACCACGGACAGGGTGGAGCAATGAGCGGTTCTTC. It specifies CASSPRTGWSNERFF. The V gene is TRBV18, the J gene TRBJ2-1; TRBD1 matches 8 bases. The germline V gene has CDR1 KGHSH and CDR2 LQKENI. The CDR3 extends over 15 amino acids.

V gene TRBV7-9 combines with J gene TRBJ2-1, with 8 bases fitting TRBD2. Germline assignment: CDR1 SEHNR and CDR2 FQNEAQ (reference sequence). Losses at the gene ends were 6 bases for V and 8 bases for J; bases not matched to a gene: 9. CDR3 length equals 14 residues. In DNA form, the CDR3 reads TGTGCCAGCAGTCCCGGGACTAGTTACTATGAGCAGTTCTTC. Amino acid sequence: CASSPGTSYYEQFF.

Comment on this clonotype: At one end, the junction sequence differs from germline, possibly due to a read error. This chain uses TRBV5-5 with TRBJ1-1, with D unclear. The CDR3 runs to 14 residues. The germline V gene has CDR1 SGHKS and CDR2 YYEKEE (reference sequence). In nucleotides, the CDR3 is TGTGCCAGAAGCTTCGGGTCGCGGAACACTGAAGCTTTCTTT. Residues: CARSFGSRNTEAFF.

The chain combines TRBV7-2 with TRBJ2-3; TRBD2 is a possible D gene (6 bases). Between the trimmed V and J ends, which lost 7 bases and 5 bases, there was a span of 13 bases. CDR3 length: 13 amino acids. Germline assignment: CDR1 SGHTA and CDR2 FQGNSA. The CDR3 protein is CASTQGGRDTQYF. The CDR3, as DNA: TGTGCCAGCACCCAAGGAGGGAGAGATACGCAGTATTTT.

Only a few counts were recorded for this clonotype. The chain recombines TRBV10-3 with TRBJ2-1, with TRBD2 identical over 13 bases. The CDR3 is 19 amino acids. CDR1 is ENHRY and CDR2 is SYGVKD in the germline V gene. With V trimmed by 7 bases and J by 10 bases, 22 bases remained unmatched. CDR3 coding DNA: TGTGCCATCACCTCCCGGGACAGGGTCGGACTAGCGGGAGCAAGGGAGCAGTTCTTC. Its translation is CAITSRDRVGLAGAREQFF.

The CDR3 reads CASSPEGSFTYEQYF. The DNA of the CDR3 is TGCGCCAGCAGCCCGGAGGGCAGCTTTACCTACGAGCAGTACTTC. This chain links TRBV5-1 with TRBJ2-7, with D maybe TRBD2 (6 bases). The CDR3 has 15 residues. The V gene's germline CDR1 is SGHRS and CDR2 YFSETQ. Trimming removed 4 bases from V and 2 bases from J, with 16 bases in between.

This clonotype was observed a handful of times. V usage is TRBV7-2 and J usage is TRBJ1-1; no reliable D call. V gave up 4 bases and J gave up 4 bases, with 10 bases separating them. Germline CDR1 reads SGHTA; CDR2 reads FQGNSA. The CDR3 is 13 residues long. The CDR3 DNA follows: TGTGCCAGCAGCTCAGACATGTCCACTGAAGCTTTCTTT. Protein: CASSSDMSTEAFF.

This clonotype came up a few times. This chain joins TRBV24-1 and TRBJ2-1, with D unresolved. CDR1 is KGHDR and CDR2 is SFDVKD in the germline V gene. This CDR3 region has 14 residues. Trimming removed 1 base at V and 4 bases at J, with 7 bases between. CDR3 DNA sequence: TGTGCCACCAGTGATTTTGGGTCTTACAATGAGCAGTTCTTC. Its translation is CATSDFGSYNEQFF.

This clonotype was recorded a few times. CDR3 region: CASTRNPEGYNEQFF. The DNA for the CDR3 is TGTGCCAGCACCAGAAACCCGGAAGGTTACAATGAGCAGTTCTTC. This chain links TRBV12-3 or TRBV12-4 with TRBJ2-1, with unresolved D. The CDR3 consists of 15 residues. Trimming cost V 7 bases and J 4 bases, with 17 bases left between them.

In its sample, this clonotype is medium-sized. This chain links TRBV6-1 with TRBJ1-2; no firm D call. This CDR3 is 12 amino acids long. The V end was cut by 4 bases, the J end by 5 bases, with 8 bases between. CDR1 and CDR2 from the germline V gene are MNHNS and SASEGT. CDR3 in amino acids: CASSGRQYGYTF. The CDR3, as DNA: TGTGCCAGCAGTGGACGGCAGTATGGCTACACCTTC.

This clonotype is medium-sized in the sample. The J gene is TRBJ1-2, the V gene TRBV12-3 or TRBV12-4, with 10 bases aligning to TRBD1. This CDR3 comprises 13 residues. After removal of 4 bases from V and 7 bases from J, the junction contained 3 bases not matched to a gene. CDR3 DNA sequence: TGTGCCAGCAGTTCCCGGGACAGGGGTGGCTACACCTTC. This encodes CASSSRDRGGYTF.

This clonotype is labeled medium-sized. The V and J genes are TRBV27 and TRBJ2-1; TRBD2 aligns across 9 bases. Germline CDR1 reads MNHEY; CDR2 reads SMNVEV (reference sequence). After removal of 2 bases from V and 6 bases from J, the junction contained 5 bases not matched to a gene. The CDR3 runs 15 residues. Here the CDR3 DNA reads TGTGCCAGCAGTTTAGCGGGAGGGCCGCGCAATGAGCAGTTCTTC. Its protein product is CASSLAGGPRNEQFF.